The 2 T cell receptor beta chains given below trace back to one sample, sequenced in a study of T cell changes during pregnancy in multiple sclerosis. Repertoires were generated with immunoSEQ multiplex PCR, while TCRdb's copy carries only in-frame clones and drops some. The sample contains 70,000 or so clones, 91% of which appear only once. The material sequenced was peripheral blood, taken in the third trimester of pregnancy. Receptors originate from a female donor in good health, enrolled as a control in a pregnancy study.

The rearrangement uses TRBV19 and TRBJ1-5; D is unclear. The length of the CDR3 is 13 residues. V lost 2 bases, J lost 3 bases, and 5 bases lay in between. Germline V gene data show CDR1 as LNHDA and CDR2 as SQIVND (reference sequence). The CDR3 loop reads CASSIQDNQPQHF. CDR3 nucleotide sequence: TGTGCCAGTAGTATACAGGACAATCAGCCCCAGCATTTT.

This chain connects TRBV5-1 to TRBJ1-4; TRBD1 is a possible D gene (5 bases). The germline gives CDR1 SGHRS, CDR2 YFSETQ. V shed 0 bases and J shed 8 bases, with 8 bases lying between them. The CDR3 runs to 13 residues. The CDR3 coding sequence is TGCGCCAGCAGCTTGGGGCAGGGAGAAAAACTGTTTTTT. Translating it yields CASSLGQGEKLFF.